This TCR beta chain was identified during a study of T-cell reconstitution after alpha-beta-depleted transplantation in children. Study-wide results and caveats: Reports say that about two months after transplant, the alpha-beta T cells came out of several hundred graft clones that had expanded. Surviving thymic progenitors and recipient T cells were the source of high TCRbeta diversity at day 60 in some patients.

Comments on this clonotype: What it binds is not known.

The CDR3 totals 12 residues. V was pared by 0 bases and J by 8 bases, with 5 bases between. Germline CDR1 is SGHTA and CDR2 is FQGTGA. For TCRbeta, the library was prepared with unique molecular identifiers. From the PCR reads, TCRdb called clonotypes with MiXCR, one entry per CDR3 protein. Of hundreds of thousands of distinct CDR3 sequences in the sample, roughly 23% were seen once. V and J are TRBV7-3 and TRBJ2-1; a possible D gene is TRBD2 (5 bases). This TCR was recovered from a girl aged 2 to 10 with Fanconi anemia, due to receive a stem cell transplant. The starting material was PBMCs, obtained before TCRalphabeta/CD19-depleted stem cell transplant. The CDR3 sequence is CASSLTADEQFF. The CDR3 DNA reads TGTGCCAGCAGCTTAACAGCGGATGAGCAGTTCTTC.